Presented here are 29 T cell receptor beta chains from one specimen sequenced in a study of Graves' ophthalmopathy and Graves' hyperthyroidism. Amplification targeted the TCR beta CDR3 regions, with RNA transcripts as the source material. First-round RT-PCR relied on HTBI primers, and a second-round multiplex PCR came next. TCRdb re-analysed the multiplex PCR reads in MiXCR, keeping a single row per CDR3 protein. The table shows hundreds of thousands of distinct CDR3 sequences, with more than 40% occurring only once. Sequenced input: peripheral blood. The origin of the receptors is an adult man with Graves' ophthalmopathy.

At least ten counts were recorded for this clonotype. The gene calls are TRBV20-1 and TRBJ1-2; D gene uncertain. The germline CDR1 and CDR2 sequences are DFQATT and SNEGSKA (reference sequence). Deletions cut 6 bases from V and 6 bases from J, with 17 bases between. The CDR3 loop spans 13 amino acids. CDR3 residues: CSAPGPQGDGYTF. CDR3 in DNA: TGCAGTGCCCCCGGGCCGCAAGGTGATGGCTACACCTTC.

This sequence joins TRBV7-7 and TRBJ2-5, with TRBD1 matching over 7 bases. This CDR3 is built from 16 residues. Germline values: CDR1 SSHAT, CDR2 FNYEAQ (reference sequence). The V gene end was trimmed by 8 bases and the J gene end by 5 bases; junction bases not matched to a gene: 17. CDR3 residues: CASLGQMTGHSETQYF. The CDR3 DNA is TGTGCCAGCTTGGGGCAGATGACAGGGCATTCGGAGACCCAGTACTTC.

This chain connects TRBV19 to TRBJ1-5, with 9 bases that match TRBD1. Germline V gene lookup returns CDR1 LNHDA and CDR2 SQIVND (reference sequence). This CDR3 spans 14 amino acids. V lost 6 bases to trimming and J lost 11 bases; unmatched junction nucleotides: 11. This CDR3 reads CASREGQGRETQHF. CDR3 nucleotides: TGTGCCAGTAGAGAGGGACAGGGAAGGGAGACCCAGCATTTT.

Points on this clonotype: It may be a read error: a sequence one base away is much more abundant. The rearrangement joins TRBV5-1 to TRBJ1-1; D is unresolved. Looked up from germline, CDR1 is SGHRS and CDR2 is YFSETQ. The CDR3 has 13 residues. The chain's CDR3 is CASGLGKGTEAFF. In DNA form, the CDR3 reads TGCGCCAGCGGCTTGGGGAAGGGCACTGAAGCTTTCTTT.

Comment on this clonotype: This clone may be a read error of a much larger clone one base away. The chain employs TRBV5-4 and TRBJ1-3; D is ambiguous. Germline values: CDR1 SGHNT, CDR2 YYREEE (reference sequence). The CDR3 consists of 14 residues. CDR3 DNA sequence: TGTGCCAGCAGCTTGTATGGCTCTGGAAACACCATACATTTT. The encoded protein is CASSLYGSGNTIHF.

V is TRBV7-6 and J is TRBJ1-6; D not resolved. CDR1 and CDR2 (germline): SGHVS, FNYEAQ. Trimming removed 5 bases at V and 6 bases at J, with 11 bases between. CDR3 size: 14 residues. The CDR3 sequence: CASSPLPVNSPLHF. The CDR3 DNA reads TGTGCCAGCAGCCCACTACCCGTTAATTCACCCCTCCACTTT.

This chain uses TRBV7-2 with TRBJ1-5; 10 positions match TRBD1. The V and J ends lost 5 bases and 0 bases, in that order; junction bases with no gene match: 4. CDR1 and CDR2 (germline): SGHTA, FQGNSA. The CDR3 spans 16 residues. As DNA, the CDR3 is TGTGCCAGCAGCCAGGGACAGGGGATTAGCAATCAGCCCCAGCATTTT. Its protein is CASSQGQGISNQPQHF.

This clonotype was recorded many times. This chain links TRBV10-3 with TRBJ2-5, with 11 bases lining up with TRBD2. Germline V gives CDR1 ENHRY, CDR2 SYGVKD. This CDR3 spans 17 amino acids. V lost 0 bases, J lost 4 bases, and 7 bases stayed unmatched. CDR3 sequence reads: CAISESRLAGMGETQYF. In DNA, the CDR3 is TGTGCCATCAGTGAGTCCAGACTAGCGGGGATGGGAGAGACCCAGTACTTC.

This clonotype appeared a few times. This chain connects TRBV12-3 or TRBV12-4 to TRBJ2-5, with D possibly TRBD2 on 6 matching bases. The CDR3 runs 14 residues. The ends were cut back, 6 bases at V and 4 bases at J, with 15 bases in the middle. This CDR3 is CASRIIGGGETQYF. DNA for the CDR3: TGTGCCAGCAGGATAATCGGGGGTGGAGAGACCCAGTACTTC.

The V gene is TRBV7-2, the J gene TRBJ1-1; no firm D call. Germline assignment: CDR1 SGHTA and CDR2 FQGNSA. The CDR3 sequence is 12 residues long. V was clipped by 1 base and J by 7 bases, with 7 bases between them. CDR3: CASSLERIEAFF. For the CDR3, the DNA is TGTGCCAGCAGCTTAGAGCGGATTGAAGCTTTCTTT.

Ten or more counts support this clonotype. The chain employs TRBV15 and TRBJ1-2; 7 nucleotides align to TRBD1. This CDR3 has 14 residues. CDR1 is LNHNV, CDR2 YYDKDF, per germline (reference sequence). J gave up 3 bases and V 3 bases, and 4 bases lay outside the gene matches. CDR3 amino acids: CATSRGTADYGYTF. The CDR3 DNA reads TGTGCCACCAGCAGGGGGACAGCTGACTATGGCTACACCTTC.

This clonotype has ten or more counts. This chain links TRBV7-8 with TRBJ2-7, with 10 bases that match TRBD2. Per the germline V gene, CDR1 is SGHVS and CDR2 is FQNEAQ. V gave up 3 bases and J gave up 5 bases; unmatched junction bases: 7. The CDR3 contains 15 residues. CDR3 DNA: TGTGCCAGCAGCTTGTTCCAGCGGGAGGGGGACGAGCAGTACTTC. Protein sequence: CASSLFQREGDEQYF.

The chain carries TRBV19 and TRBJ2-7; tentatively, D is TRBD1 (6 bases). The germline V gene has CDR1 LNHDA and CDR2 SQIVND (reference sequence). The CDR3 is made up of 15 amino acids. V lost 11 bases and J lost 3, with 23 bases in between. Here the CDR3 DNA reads TGTGCCTGGAGTGTCAGGGTTAGGGGACACTACGAGCAGTACTTC. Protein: CAWSVRVRGHYEQYF.

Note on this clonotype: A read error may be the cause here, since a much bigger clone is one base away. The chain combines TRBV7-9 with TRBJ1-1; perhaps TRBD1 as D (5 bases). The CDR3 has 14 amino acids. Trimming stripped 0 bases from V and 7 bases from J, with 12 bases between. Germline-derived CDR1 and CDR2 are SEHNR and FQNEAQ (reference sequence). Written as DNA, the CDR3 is TGTGCCAGCAGCTTAGCCGGGGACGGGAGTGAAGCTTTCTTT. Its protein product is CASSLAGDGSEAFF.

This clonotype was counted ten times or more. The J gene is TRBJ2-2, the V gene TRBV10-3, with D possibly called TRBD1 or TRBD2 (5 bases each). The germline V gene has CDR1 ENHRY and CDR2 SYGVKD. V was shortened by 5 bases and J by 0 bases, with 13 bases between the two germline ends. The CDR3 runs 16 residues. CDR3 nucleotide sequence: TGTGCCATCAGTCCCGGGACCTTTGCGAACACCGGGGAGCTGTTTTTT. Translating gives CAISPGTFANTGELFF.

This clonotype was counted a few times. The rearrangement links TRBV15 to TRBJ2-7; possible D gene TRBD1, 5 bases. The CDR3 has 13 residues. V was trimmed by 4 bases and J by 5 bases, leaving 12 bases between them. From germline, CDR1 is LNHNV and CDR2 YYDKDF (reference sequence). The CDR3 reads CATSISGFHEQYF. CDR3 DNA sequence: TGTGCCACCAGCATTTCAGGGTTCCACGAGCAGTACTTC.

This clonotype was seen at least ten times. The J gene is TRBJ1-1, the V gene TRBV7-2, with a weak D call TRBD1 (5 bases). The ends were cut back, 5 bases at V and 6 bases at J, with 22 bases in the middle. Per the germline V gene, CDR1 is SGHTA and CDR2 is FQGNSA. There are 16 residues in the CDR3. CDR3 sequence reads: CASSDFPLGGRAEAFF. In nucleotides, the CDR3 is TGTGCCAGCAGCGATTTCCCCCTCGGGGGAAGGGCTGAAGCTTTCTTT.

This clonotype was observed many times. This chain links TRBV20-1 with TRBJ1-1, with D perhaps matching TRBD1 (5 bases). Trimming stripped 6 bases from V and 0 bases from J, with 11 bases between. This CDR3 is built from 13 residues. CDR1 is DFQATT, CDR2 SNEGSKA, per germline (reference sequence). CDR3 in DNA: TGCAGTGCCGTTGGACACCTGAACACTGAAGCTTTCTTT. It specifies CSAVGHLNTEAFF.

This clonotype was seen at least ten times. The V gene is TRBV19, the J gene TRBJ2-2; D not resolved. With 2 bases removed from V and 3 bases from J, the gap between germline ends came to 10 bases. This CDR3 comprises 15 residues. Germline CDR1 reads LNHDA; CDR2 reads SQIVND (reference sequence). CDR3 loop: CASSIFRQHTGELFF. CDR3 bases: TGTGCCAGTAGTATATTCCGTCAACACACCGGGGAGCTGTTTTTT.

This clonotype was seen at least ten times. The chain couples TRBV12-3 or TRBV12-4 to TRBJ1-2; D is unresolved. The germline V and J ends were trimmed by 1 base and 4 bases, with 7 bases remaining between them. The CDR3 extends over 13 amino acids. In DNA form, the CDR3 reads TGTGCCAGCAGTTTAGGGCAGAGCTATGGCTACACCTTC. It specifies CASSLGQSYGYTF.

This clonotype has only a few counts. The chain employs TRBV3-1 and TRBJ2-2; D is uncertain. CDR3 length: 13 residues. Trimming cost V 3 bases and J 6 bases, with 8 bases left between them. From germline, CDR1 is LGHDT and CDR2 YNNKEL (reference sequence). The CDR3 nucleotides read TGTGCCAGCAGCCACGAAGGGTCCGGGGAGCTGTTTTTT. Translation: CASSHEGSGELFF.

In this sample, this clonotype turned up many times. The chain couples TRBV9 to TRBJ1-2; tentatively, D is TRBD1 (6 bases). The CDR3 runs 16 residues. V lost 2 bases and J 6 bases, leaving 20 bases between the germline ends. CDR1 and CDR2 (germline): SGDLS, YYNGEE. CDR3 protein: CASSVRPEGGGDGYTF. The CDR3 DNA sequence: TGTGCCAGCAGCGTTAGACCCGAGGGGGGAGGAGATGGCTACACCTTC.

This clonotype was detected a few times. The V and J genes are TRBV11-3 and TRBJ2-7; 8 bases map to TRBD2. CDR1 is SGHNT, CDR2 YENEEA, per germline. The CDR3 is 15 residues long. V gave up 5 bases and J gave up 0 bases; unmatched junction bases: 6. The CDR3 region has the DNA TGTGCCAGCAGCAACGGACTAGCTGACTCCTACGAGCAGTACTTC. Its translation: CASSNGLADSYEQYF. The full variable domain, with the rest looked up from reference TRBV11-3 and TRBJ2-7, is EAGVVQSPRYKIIEKKQPVAFWCNPISGHNTLYWYLQNLGQGPELLIRYENEEAVDDSQLPKDRFSAERLKGVDSTLKIQPAELGDSAVYLCASSNGLADSYEQYFGPGTRLTVT.

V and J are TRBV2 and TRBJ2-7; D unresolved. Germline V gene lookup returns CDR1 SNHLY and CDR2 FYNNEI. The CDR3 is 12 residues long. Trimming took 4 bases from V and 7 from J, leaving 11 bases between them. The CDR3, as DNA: TGTGCCAGCAGTGGAAGGGTTAATGAGCAGTACTTC. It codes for CASSGRVNEQYF.

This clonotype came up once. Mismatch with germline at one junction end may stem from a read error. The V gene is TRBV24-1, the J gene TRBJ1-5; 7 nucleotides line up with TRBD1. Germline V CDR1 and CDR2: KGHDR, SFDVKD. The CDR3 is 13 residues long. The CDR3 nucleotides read TGTGCCGTAGGACAGGATAACAATCAGCCCCATCATTTT. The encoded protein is CAVGQDNNQPHHF.

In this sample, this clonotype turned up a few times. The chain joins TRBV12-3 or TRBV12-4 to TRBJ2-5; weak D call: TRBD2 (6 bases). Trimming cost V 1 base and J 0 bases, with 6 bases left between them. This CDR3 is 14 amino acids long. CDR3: CASSLGGDQETQYF. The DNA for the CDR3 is TGTGCCAGCAGTTTAGGGGGGGACCAAGAGACCCAGTACTTC.

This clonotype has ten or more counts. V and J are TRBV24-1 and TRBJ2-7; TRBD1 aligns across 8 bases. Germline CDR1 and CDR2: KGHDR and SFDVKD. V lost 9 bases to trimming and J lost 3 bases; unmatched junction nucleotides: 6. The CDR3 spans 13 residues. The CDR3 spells CATVGQGGYEQYF. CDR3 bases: TGTGCCACCGTCGGACAGGGTGGCTACGAGCAGTACTTC.

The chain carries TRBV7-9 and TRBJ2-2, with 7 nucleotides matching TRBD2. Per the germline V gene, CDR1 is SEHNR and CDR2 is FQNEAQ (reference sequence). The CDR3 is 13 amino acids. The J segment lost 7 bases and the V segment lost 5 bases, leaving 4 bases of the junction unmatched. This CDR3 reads CASSTWTSGELFF. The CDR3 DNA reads TGTGCCAGCAGCACCTGGACTAGCGGGGAGCTGTTTTTT.

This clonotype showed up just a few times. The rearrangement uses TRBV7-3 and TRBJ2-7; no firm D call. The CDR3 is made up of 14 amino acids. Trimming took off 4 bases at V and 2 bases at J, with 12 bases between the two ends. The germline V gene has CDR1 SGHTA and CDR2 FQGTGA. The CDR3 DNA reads TGTGCCAGCAGCTCCCCCCGAGCCCCCTACGAGCAGTACTTC. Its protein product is CASSSPRAPYEQYF.